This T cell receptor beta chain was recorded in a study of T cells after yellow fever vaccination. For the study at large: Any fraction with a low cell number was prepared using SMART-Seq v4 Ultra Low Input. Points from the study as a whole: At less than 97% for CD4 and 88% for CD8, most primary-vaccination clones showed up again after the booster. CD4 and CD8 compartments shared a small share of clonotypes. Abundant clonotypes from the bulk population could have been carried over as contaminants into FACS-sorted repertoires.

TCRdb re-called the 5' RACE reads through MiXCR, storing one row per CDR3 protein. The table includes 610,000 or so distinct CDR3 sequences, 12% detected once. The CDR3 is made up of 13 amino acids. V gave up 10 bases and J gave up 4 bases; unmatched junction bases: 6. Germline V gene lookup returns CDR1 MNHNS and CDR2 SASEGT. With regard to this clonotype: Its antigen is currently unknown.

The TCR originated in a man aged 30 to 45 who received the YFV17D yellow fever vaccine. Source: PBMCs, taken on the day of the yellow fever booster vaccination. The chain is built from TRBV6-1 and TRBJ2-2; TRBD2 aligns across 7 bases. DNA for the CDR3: TGTGCCATCAGATCGGGGGGCACCGGGGAGCTGTTTTTT. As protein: CAIRSGGTGELFF.